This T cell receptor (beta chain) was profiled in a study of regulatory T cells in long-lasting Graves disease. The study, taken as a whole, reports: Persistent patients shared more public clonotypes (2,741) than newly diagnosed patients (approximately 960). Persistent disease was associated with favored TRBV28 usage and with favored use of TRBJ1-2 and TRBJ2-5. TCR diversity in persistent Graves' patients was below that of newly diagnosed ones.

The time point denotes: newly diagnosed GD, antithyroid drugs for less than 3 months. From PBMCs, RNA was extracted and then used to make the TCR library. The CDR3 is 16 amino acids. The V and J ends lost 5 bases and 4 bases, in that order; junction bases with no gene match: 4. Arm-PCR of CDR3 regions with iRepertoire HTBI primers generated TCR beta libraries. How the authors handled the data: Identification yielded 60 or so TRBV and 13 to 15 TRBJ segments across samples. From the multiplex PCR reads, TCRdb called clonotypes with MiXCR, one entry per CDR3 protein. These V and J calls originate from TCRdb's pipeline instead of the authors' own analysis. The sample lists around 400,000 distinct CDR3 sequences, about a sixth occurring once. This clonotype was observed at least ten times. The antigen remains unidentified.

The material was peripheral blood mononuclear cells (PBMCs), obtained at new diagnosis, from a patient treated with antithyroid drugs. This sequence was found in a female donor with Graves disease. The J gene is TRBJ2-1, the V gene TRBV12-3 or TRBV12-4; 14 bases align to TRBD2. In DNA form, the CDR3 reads TGTGCCAGCAGTACGGGACTAGCGGGGGTTTACAATGAGCAGTTCTTC. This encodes CASSTGLAGVYNEQFF.